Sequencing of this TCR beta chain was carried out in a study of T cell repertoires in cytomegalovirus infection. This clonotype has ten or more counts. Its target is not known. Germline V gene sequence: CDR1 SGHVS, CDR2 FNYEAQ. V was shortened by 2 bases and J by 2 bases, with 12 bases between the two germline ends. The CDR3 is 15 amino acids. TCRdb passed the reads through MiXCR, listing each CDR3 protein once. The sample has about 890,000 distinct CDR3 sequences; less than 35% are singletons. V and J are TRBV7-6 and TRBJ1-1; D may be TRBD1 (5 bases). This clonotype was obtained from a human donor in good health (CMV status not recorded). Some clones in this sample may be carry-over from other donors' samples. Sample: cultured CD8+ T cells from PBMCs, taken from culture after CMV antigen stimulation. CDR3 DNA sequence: TGTGCCAGCAGCTTAATTTTTGGACAAAACACTGAAGCTTTCTTT. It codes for CASSLIFGQNTEAFF.